This entry describes one TCR beta chain. The sample is drawn from a study of blood T cell repertoires in COVID-19. Assay used: immunoSEQ multiplex PCR; TCRdb lists only in-frame clones, some missing. The sample holds about 230,000 clones, around 83% seen once. This TCR derives from a man aged 40-49 years who had recovered from COVID-19. Sequenced: peripheral blood.

This CDR3 is CASSYDSLGGEAFF. CDR3 bases: TGTGCCAGCAGTTACGACAGTTTGGGGGGTGAAGCTTTCTTT. V usage is TRBV6-6 and J usage is TRBJ1-1; perhaps TRBD1 as D (5 bases). This CDR3 region has 14 residues. The germline V gene encodes CDR1 MNHNY and CDR2 SVGAGI (reference sequence). V dropped 2 bases and J dropped 7 bases, with 14 bases sitting between them.